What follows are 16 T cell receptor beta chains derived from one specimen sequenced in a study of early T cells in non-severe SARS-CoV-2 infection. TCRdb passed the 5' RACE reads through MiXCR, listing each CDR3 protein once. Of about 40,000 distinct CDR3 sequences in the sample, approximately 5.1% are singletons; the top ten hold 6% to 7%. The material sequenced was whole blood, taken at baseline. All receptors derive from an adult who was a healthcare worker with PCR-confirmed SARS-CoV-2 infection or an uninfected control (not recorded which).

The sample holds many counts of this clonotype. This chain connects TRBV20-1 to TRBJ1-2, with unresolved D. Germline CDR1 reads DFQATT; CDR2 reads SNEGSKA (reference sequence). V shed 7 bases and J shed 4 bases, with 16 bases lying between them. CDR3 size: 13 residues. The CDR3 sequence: CSVLIRELYGYTF. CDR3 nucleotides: TGCAGTGTATTAATCCGGGAGCTCTATGGCTACACCTTC.

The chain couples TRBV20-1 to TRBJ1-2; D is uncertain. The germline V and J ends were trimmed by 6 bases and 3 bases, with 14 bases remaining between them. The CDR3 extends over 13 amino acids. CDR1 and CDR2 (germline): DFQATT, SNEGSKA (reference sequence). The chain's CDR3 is CSAPEEGHYGYTF. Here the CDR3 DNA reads TGCAGTGCCCCAGAGGAGGGCCACTATGGCTACACCTTC.

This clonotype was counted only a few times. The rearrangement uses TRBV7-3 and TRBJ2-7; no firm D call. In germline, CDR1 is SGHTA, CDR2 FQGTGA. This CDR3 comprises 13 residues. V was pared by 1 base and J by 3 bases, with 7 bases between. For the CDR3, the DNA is TGTGCCAGCAGCTTAAATTTGGACTACGAGCAGTACTTC. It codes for CASSLNLDYEQYF. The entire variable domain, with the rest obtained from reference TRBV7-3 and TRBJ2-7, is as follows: GAGVSQTPSNKVTEKGKYVELRCDPISGHTALYWYRQSLGQGPEFLIYFQGTGAADDSGLPNDRFFAVRPEGSVSTLKIQRTERGDSAVYLCASSLNLDYEQYFGPGTRLTVT.

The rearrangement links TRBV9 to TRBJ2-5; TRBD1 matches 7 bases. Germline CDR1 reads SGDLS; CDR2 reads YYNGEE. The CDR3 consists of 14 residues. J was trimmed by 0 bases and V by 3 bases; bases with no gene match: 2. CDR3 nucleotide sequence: TGTGCCAGCAGCGCGGGACAGTACCAAGAGACCCAGTACTTC. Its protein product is CASSAGQYQETQYF.

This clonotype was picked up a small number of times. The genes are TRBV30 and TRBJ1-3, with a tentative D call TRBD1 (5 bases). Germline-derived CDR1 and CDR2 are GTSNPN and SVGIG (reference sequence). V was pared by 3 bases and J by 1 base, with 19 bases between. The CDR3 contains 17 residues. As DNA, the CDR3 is TGTGCCTGGAGGGGCAAAGGGCGGAGGGGATCTGGAAACACCATATATTTT. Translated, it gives CAWRGKGRRGSGNTIYF. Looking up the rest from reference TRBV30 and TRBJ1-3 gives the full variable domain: SQTIHQWPATLVQPVGSPLSLECTVEGTSNPNLYWYRQAAGRGLQLLFYSVGIGQISSEVPQNLSASRPQDRQFILSSKKLLLSDSGFYLCAWRGKGRRGSGNTIYFGEGSWLTVV.

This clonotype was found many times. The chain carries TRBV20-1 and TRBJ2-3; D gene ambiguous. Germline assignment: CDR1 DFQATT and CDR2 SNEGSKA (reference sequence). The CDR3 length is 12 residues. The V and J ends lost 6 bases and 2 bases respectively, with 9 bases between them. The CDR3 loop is CSANSATDTQYF. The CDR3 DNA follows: TGCAGTGCCAACTCCGCCACAGATACGCAGTATTTT.

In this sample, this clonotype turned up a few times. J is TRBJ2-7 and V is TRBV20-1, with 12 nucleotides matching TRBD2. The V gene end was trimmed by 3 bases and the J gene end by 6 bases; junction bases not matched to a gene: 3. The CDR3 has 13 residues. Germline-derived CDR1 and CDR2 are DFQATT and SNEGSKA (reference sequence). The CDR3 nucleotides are TGCAGTGCTAGGACTAGCGGGAGAGGCGAGCAGTACTTC. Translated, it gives CSARTSGRGEQYF.

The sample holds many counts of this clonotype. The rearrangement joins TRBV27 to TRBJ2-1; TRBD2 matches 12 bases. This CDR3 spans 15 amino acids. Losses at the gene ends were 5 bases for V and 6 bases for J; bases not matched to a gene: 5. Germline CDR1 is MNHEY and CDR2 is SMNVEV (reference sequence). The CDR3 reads CASSLAGGLGNEQFF. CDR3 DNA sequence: TGTGCCAGCAGTCTAGCGGGAGGGCTGGGCAATGAGCAGTTCTTC.

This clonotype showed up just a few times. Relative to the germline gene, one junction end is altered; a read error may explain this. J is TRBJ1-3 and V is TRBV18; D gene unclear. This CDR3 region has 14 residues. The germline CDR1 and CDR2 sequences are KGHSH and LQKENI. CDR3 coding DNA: TGTGCCAGCTCACAGCAAGGCTCTGAAAACACCATATATTTT. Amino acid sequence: CASSQQGSENTIYF.

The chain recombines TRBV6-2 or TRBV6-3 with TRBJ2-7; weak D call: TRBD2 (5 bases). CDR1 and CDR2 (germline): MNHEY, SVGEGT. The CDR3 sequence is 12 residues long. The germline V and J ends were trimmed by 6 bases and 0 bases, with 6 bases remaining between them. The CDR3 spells CASSGDSYEQYV. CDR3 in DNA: TGTGCCAGCAGCGGGGACTCCTACGAGCAGTACGTC.

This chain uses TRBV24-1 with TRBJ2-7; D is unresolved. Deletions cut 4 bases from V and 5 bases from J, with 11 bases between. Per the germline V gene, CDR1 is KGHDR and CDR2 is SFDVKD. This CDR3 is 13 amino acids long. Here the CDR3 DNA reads TGTGCCACCAGTGAACAACATGACCACGAGCAGTACGTC. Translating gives CATSEQHDHEQYV.

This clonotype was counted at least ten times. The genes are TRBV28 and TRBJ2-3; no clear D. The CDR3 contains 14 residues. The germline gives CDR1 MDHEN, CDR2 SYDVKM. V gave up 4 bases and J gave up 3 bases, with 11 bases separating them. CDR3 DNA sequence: TGTGCCAGCAGTTCCCTTGAGGTTACAGATACGCAGTATTTT. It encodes CASSSLEVTDTQYF.

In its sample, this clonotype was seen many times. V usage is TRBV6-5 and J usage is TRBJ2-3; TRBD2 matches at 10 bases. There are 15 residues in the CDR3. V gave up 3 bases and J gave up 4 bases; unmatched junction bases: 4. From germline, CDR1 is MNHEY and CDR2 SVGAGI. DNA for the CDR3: TGTGCCAGCAGTTATCTAGCGGGAGCCGCAGATACGCAGTATTTT. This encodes CASSYLAGAADTQYF.

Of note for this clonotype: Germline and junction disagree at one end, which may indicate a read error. CDR3 loop: CVSSKLAGGTDTQYF. CDR3 coding DNA: TGTGTCAGCAGCAAACTAGCGGGAGGGACAGATACGCAGTATTTT. The chain employs TRBV4-2 and TRBJ2-3; 13 bases match TRBD2. The CDR3 covers 15 residues. From germline, CDR1 is LGHNA and CDR2 YNFKEQ.

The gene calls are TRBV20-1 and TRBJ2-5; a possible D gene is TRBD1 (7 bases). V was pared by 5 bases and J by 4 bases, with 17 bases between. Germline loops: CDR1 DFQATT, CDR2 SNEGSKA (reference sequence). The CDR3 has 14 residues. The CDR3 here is CSADTGEAGETQYF. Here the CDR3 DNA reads TGCAGTGCTGATACAGGGGAGGCGGGAGAGACCCAGTACTTC.

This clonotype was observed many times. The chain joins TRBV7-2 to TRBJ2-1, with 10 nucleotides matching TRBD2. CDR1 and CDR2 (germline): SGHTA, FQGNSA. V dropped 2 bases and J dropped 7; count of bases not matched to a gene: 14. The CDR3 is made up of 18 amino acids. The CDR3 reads CASSLNRGAGGPGNEQFF. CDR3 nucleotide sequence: TGTGCCAGCAGCTTAAATCGGGGAGCGGGAGGGCCGGGGAATGAGCAGTTCTTC.